These T cell receptor beta chains were read from a single sample in a study of vaccination effects on CD4 cells after COVID-19. TCRdb keeps only in-frame clones here, not all; method: immunoSEQ multiplex PCR. Of tens of thousands of clones detected, around 70% appear once; the ten largest clones hold approximately 5.4%. No cognate antigen is known for these TCRs. This material consisted of CD4+ T cells from PBMCs cultured without peptide, taken after COVID-19 vaccination. Source of these receptors: a human donor who had a prior SARS-CoV-2 infection. The CDR3 runs from the conserved cysteine through the conserved F or W. D genes are given only for firm matches.

>NA|TRBJ2-5|TRBV6-5
CASTSPGEETQYF
>TRBD2|TRBJ2-2|TRBV7-2
CASSLGRGLAGDNTGELFF
>TRBD2|TRBJ2-1|TRBV18
CASSPSGRAVVFF
>TRBD1|TRBJ2-7|TRBV27
CASSSPGQRGTYEQYF
>NA|TRBJ1-2|TRBV6-5
CASSMDRAHGYTF
>TRBD1|TRBJ1-1|TRBV2
CASSKQGAGTEAFF
>NA|TRBJ1-2|TRBV30
CAWSQGLNGYTF
>TRBD2|TRBJ2-3|TRBV10-3
CAISARTSGIPDTQYF
>TRBD1|TRBJ2-5|TRBV5-1
CASSSRDRSQETQYF
>TRBD2|TRBJ2-7|TRBV6-5
CATNSGGLSYEQYF
>NA|TRBJ1-1|TRBV20-1
CSAVRATEAFF
>NA|TRBJ2-2|TRBV7-8
CASSQASGWTGELFF
>NA|TRBJ2-2|TRBV11-2
CASSPTDPSNTGELFF
>NA|TRBJ2-1|TRBV21-1
CASSKGERYNEQFF
>NA|TRBJ1-1|TRBV21-1
CASSKVDFFTGGKHTEAFF
>NA|TRBJ1-6|TRBV2
CASSATEPYNSPLHF
>TRBD2|TRBJ2-7|TRBV18
CASSPTSPLEQYF
>TRBD1|TRBJ1-2|TRBV5-1
CASSLGTGDYGYTF
>NA|TRBJ2-5|TRBV7-7
CASSPSPEETQYF
>TRBD1|TRBJ1-2|TRBV9
CASSVWGLTGPRGGYTF
>NA|TRBJ1-3|TRBV24-1
CATSAPEDGGNTIYF
>TRBD1|TRBJ2-7|TRBV7-8
CASSIGTDRGNYF
>NA|TRBJ1-2|TRBV5-1
CASSLGSTGNYGYTF
>NA|TRBJ1-5|TRBV30
CAWSGVGGNNQPQHF
>NA|TRBJ2-5|TRBV7-8
CASNRLGEQETQYF
>NA|TRBJ2-5|TRBV7-9
CASSLQGGEKETQYF
>NA|TRBJ1-3|TRBV6-5
CASSYRGLGGNTIYF
>TRBD2|TRBJ2-7|TRBV5-1
CASSLVGGLAAYEQYF
>NA|TRBJ2-7|TRBV14
CASSQVRTPYEQYF
>TRBD1|TRBJ1-6|TRBV18
CASSPGTGNSPLHF
>NA|TRBJ1-1|TRBV6-2/TRBV6-3
CASSYYAGPKGTEAFF
>TRBD1|TRBJ2-7|TRBV18
CASSRGQGFGQAYEQYF
>TRBD1|TRBJ2-7|TRBV5-8
CASSRDWDRGHEQYF
>TRBD1|TRBJ1-4|TRBV6-5
CASRGQTTNEKLFF
>NA|TRBJ2-7|TRBV5-1
CASSSLGVEQYF
>NA|TRBJ1-4|TRBV25-1
CASSGTGFGEKLFF